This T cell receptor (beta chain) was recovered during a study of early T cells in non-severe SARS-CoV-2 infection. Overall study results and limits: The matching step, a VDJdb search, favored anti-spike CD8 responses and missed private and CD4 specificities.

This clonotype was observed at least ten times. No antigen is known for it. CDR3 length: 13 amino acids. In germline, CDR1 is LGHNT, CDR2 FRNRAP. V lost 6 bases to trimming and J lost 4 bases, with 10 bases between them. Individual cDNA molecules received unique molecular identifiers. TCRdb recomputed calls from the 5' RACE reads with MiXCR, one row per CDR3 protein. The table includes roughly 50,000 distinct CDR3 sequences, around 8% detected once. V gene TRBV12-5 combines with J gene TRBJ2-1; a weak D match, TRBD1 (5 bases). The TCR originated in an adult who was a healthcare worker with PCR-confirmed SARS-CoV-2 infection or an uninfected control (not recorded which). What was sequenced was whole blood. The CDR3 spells CASGKGLYNEQFF. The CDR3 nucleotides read TGTGCTAGTGGCAAGGGGCTGTACAATGAGCAGTTCTTC.